Following are 18 T cell receptor beta chains from one sample sequenced in a study of cytomegalovirus exposure and HLA in healthy donors. It was with 60 Vbeta and 13 Jbeta primers that the PCR ran. The assay was immunoSEQ multiplex PCR, and TCRdb's table has in-frame clones only and misses some. Found here are some 78,000 clones, 70% to 80% of them singletons; the top ten hold about 9%. The sequenced material came from PBMCs. The origin of the receptors is a man aged 40-49 years in good health and CMV-seropositive.

This sequence joins TRBV14 and TRBJ2-4, with 9 positions matching TRBD1. The V segment lost 1 base and the J segment 6 bases; nucleotides outside the gene matches: 7. Germline V gives CDR1 SGHDN, CDR2 FVKESK. The CDR3 sequence is 16 residues long. CDR3 nucleotides: TGTGCCAGCAGCCAAGGAGGGCGGGGACAGGGAAACATTCAGTACTTC. Protein sequence: CASSQGGRGQGNIQYF. Complete variable domain (other parts from reference TRBV14 and TRBJ2-4): EAGVTQFPSHSVIEKGQTVTLRCDPISGHDNLYWYRRVMGKEIKFLLHFVKESKQDESGMPNNRFLAERTGGTYSTLKVQPAELEDSGVYFCASSQGGRGQGNIQYFGAGTRLSVL.

On this clone: A junction end diverges from the germline sequence, so it may reflect a read error. The J gene is TRBJ2-7, the V gene TRBV7-9, with unresolved D. The CDR3 runs to 12 residues. Germline V lookup: CDR1 SEHNR, CDR2 FQNEAQ (reference sequence). CDR3 sequence reads: CSSSLSNLEQYF. DNA for the CDR3: TGTTCCAGCAGCTTATCTAATCTAGAGCAGTACTTC. Full variable domain (remainder filled in from reference TRBV7-9 and TRBJ2-7): DTGVSQNPRHKITKRGQNVTFRCDPISEHNRLYWYRQTLGQGPEFLTYFQNEAQLEKSRLLSDRFSAERPKGSFSTLEIQRTEQGDSAMYLCSSSLSNLEQYFGPGTRLTVT.

The chain combines TRBV6-1 with TRBJ1-5, with D unresolved. V was cut by 2 bases and J by 6 bases, with 8 bases left in between. The CDR3 extends over 13 amino acids. In germline, CDR1 is MNHNS, CDR2 SASEGT. The CDR3 loop is CASSEREGQPQHF. DNA of the CDR3: TGTGCCAGCAGTGAAAGGGAGGGTCAGCCCCAGCATTTT.

The CDR3 loop is CASGLGYNEQFF. CDR3 nucleotide sequence: TGTGCCAGTGGACTGGGCTACAATGAGCAGTTCTTC. The V gene is TRBV19, the J gene TRBJ2-1; D is possibly TRBD2 (5 bases). Germline CDR1 reads LNHDA; CDR2 reads SQIVND (reference sequence). The CDR3 loop spans 12 amino acids. The germline V and J ends were trimmed by 8 bases and 3 bases, with 8 bases remaining between them.

The rearrangement uses TRBV20-1 and TRBJ2-3, with D hard to call. Germline CDR1 and CDR2: DFQATT and SNEGSKA (reference sequence). The CDR3 consists of 11 residues. The V end was cut by 7 bases, the J end by 6 bases, with 11 bases between. The CDR3 nucleotides are TGCAGTGGTCAGGTCGCCGATACGCAGTATTTT. Translating it yields CSGQVADTQYF.

This clone was detected a few times. The rearrangement joins TRBV28 to TRBJ1-5, with a tentative D call TRBD1 (5 bases). V was shortened by 2 bases and J by 1 base, with 15 bases between the two germline ends. Germline loops: CDR1 MDHEN, CDR2 SYDVKM. The CDR3 length is 17 residues. The CDR3 coding sequence is TGTGCCAGCAGTTTAATCGGCGCGGGGGGGAGCAATCAGCCCCAGCATTTT. Protein sequence: CASSLIGAGGSNQPQHF.

The rearrangement links TRBV28 to TRBJ1-1, with D possibly matching TRBD1 (5 bases). The CDR3 spans 12 residues. Looked up from germline, CDR1 is MDHEN and CDR2 is SYDVKM. Trimming left V 6 bases short and J 11 bases short, with 16 bases between. CDR3 coding DNA: TGTGCCAGCAGCTCCCAACGGGGGATGGCTTTCTTT. Translation gives CASSSQRGMAFF.

The chain uses TRBV15 and TRBJ1-5; D gene unclear. Trimming pared 5 bases from V and 4 bases from J, leaving 15 bases between. The CDR3 spans 15 residues. Looked up from germline, CDR1 is LNHNV and CDR2 is YYDKDF (reference sequence). DNA of the CDR3: TGTGCCACCAGCCCTAGGAGGGCGGGAAATCAGCCCCAGCATTTT. Encoded protein: CATSPRRAGNQPQHF.

There are a few counts of this clone. The J gene is TRBJ2-5, the V gene TRBV11-3; 7 bases are a match to TRBD1. CDR1 SGHNT and CDR2 YENEEA come from the germline V gene. The CDR3 contains 17 residues. V dropped 6 bases and J dropped 5; count of bases not matched to a gene: 18. The CDR3 nucleotides are TGTGCCAGCAGTCGCGGTATTCGACAGGGTTACGGGGAGACCCAGTACTTC. Its protein product is CASSRGIRQGYGETQYF.

The rearrangement uses TRBV7-3 and TRBJ2-3; D uncertain. Deletions cut 0 bases from V and 2 bases from J, with 6 bases between. The CDR3 consists of 14 residues. In germline, CDR1 is SGHTA, CDR2 FQGTGA. The CDR3 loop reads CASSLTQATDTQYF. CDR3 coding DNA: TGTGCCAGCAGCTTAACGCAGGCCACAGATACGCAGTATTTT.

This chain links TRBV4-1 with TRBJ1-5; tentatively, D is TRBD1 (6 bases). Per the germline V gene, CDR1 is MGHRA and CDR2 is YSYEKL. Trimming pared 4 bases from V and 2 bases from J, leaving 12 bases between. There are 15 residues in the CDR3. Here the CDR3 DNA reads TGCGCCAGCAGCCTGCCGGGACACGGCAATCAGCCCCAGCATTTT. Residues: CASSLPGHGNQPQHF.

Here the CDR3 DNA reads TGTGCCAGCAGCGTCGGGGGGGTCTCCTACGAGCAGTACTTC. Its translation is CASSVGGVSYEQYF. The chain links TRBV7-2 to TRBJ2-7; TRBD2 matches at 8 bases. Trimming cost V 5 bases and J 0 bases; bases outside gene matches: 3. CDR3 length equals 14 residues. Germline-derived CDR1 and CDR2 are SGHTA and FQGNSA.

The chain couples TRBV9 to TRBJ1-3; the D gene is possibly TRBD1 (5 bases). This CDR3 spans 15 amino acids. V lost 0 bases, J lost 2 bases, and 9 bases lay in between. Per germline, CDR1 SGDLS and CDR2 YYNGEE. The CDR3 loop reads CASSVDPGTGNTIYF. The CDR3, as DNA: TGTGCCAGCAGCGTAGATCCAGGGACTGGAAACACCATATATTTT.

V is TRBV2 and J is TRBJ1-6; no definite D call. The germline V gene encodes CDR1 SNHLY and CDR2 FYNNEI. The CDR3 consists of 14 residues. V gave up 4 bases and J gave up 13 bases, with 17 bases separating them. This chain's CDR3 is CASSVLYGAAPLHF. The CDR3 DNA is TGTGCCAGCAGTGTTCTGTACGGAGCGGCGCCCCTCCACTTT.

The chain has TRBV6-6 and TRBJ2-7; TRBD1 is a possible D gene (6 bases). The CDR3 is 16 amino acids. Trimming took off 2 bases at V and 2 bases at J, with 16 bases between the two ends. CDR1 is MNHNY and CDR2 is SVGAGI in the germline V gene (reference sequence). In DNA form, the CDR3 reads TGTGCCAGCAGTTACGCCGTAACAGGGCCCCCCTACGAGCAGTACTTC. It is translated as CASSYAVTGPPYEQYF.

V usage is TRBV7-6 and J usage is TRBJ1-4; possibly TRBD1 for D (5 bases). CDR1 SGHVS and CDR2 FNYEAQ come from the germline V gene. V was clipped by 5 bases and J by 6 bases, with 25 bases between them. The CDR3 is 18 amino acids. CDR3 DNA sequence: TGTGCCAGCAGCCAGAGAGGAGGGGCGCGGTTGATATATGAAAAACTGTTTTTT. Amino acids: CASSQRGGARLIYEKLFF. Supplemented by reference TRBV7-6 and TRBJ1-4, the full variable domain reads GAGVSQSPRYKVTKRGQDVALRCDPISGHVSLYWYRQALGQGPEFLTYFNYEAQQDKSGLPNDRFSAERPEGSISTLTIQRTEQRDSAMYRCASSQRGGARLIYEKLFFGSGTQLSVL.

The gene calls are TRBV5-6 and TRBJ1-1, with TRBD1 matching over 7 bases. Germline CDR1 reads SGHDT; CDR2 reads YYEEEE. The CDR3 sequence is 16 residues long. With V trimmed by 5 bases and J by 7 bases, 17 bases remained unmatched. The CDR3 here is CASSFFSGTASLEAFF. CDR3 nucleotides: TGTGCCAGCAGTTTTTTTTCCGGGACAGCTTCACTTGAAGCTTTCTTT.

Written as DNA, the CDR3 is TGTGCCAGCAGCCGGACAGGGGGTGGCGGCTACACCTTC. Protein sequence: CASSRTGGGGYTF. The chain links TRBV6-5 to TRBJ1-2; 10 bases fit TRBD1. Looked up from germline, CDR1 is MNHEY and CDR2 is SVGAGI. Trimming cost V 6 bases and J 8 bases; bases outside gene matches: 6. The CDR3 totals 13 residues.